These 8 T cell receptor beta chains were sequenced from one sample in a study of cytomegalovirus exposure and HLA in healthy donors. Primers included in the PCR were 60 Vbeta and 13 Jbeta primers. Profiled with immunoSEQ multiplex PCR; TCRdb holds only in-frame clones, not every one. The sample yields fewer than 150,000 clones, 60% to 85% seen once. The sequencing sample was made of PBMCs. Every receptor here comes from a man between 18 and 35 years old in good health and CMV-seronegative.

This chain links TRBV6-6 with TRBJ2-3; weak D call: TRBD1 (5 bases). The CDR3 extends over 13 amino acids. Germline assignment: CDR1 MNHNY and CDR2 SVGAGI (reference sequence). The germline V and J ends were trimmed by 6 bases and 1 base, with 8 bases remaining between them. For the CDR3, the DNA is TGTGCCAGCAGCCAGACAGGCACAGATACGCAGTATTTT. As protein: CASSQTGTDTQYF.

This chain joins TRBV28 and TRBJ1-5, with a weak D call TRBD1 (5 bases). V gave up 6 bases and J gave up 3 bases, with 18 bases separating them. The CDR3 has 16 amino acids. From germline, CDR1 is MDHEN and CDR2 SYDVKM. DNA for the CDR3: TGTGCCAGCAGGGGGGGAAGTATAGTTTACAATCAGCCCCAGCATTTT. Translating gives CASRGGSIVYNQPQHF.

V gene TRBV19 combines with J gene TRBJ1-5, with D maybe TRBD1 (5 bases). The CDR3 spans 14 residues. Trimming removed 9 bases at V and 7 bases at J, with 19 bases between. Germline V lookup: CDR1 LNHDA, CDR2 SQIVND (reference sequence). The CDR3 region is CASAGPHPNQPQHF. CDR3 coding DNA: TGTGCCAGCGCGGGACCTCATCCCAACCAGCCCCAGCATTTT.

This clone appeared a few times. The genes are TRBV29-1 and TRBJ2-6; no clear D gene. The V and J ends lost 1 base and 0 bases respectively, with 10 bases between them. CDR3 length equals 16 residues. Per germline, CDR1 SQVTM and CDR2 ANQGSEA. This chain's CDR3 is CSVEGLPSSGANVLTF. DNA of the CDR3: TGCAGCGTTGAAGGGCTGCCTTCCTCTGGGGCCAACGTCCTGACTTTC. The whole variable domain, filled in from reference TRBV29-1 and TRBJ2-6, reads SAVISQKPSRDICQRGTSLTIQCQVDSQVTMMFWYRQQPGQSLTLIATANQGSEATYESGFVIDKFPISRPNLTFSTLTVSNMSPEDSSIYLCSVEGLPSSGANVLTFGAGSRLTVL.

The chain combines TRBV13 with TRBJ1-1, with D unclear. The CDR3 is made up of 18 amino acids. Germline V gives CDR1 PRHDT, CDR2 FYEKMQ (reference sequence). Trimming took off 0 bases at V and 1 base at J, with 18 bases between the two ends. Written as DNA, the CDR3 is TGTGCCAGCAGCTTAGGTGGATGGGATTTGGGAGAGAACACTGAAGCTTTCTTT. It is translated as CASSLGGWDLGENTEAFF.

The chain is built from TRBV7-8 and TRBJ1-3, with D hard to call. V was cut by 5 bases and J by 4 bases, with 18 bases left in between. Germline CDR1 is SGHVS and CDR2 is FQNEAQ. This CDR3 region has 16 residues. CDR3 loop: CASSRSGLTIGNTIYF. The CDR3, as DNA: TGTGCCAGCAGCCGTTCCGGGTTGACGATCGGAAACACCATATATTTT.

This clone was seen a few times. The chain employs TRBV6-1 and TRBJ2-5; 12 nucleotides line up with TRBD2. CDR3 length: 18 residues. The V gene's germline CDR1 is MNHNS and CDR2 SASEGT. Unmatched junction bases numbered 10, after V lost 4 bases and J lost 1 base. Here the CDR3 DNA reads TGTGCCAGCAGTGCCGGACTAGCGGGGAAACTGGGCCAAGAGACCCAGTACTTC. This gives the protein CASSAGLAGKLGQETQYF.

The V and J genes are TRBV4-1 and TRBJ2-1; 8 bases map to TRBD2. The CDR3 is 17 amino acids. After removal of 1 base from V and 3 bases from J, the junction contained 8 bases not matched to a gene. Germline CDR1 reads MGHRA; CDR2 reads YSYEKL. This CDR3 reads CASSQAAASGYYNEQFF. The CDR3 nucleotides are TGCGCCAGCAGCCAAGCAGCGGCTAGCGGGTACTACAATGAGCAGTTCTTC.